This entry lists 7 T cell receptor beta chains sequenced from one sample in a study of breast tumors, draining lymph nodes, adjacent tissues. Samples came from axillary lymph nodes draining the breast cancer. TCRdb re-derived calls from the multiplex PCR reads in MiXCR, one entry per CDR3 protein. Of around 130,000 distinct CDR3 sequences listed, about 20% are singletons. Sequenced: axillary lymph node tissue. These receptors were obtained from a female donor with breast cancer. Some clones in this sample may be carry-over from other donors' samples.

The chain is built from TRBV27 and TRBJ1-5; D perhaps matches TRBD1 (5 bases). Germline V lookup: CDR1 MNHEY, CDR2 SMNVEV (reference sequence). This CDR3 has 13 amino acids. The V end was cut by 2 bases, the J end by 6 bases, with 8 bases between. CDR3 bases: TGTGCCAGCAGTTTAAGGGGAGGTCAGCCCCAGCATTTT. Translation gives CASSLRGGQPQHF.

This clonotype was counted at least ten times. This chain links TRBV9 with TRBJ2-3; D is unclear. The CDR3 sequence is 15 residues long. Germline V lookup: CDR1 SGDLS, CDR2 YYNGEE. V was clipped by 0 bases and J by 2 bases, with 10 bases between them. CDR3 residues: CASSVAVADTDTQYF. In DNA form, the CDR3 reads TGTGCCAGCAGCGTAGCTGTAGCCGACACAGATACGCAGTATTTT.

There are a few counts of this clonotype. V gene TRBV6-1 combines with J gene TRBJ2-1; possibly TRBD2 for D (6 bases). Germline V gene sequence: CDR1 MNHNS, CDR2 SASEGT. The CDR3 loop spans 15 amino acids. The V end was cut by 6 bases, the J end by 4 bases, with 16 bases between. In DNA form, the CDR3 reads TGTGCCAGCAGGGGAAGACTAGGGGATTACAATGAGCAGTTCTTC. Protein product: CASRGRLGDYNEQFF.

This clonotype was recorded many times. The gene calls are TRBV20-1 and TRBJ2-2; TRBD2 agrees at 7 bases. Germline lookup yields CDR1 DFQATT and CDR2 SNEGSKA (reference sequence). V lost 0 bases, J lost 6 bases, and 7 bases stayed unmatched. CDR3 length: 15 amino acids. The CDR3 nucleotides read TGCAGTGCTAGAGATCGGCGGGAGTTGGCCGGGGAGCTGTTTTTT. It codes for CSARDRRELAGELFF.

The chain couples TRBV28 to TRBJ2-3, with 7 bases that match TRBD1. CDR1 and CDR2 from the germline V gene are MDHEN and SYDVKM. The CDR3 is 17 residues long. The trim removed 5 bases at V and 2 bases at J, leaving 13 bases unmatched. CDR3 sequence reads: CASSTGAQRIDTDTQYF. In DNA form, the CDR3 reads TGTGCCAGCAGTACAGGGGCGCAGCGGATTGACACAGATACGCAGTATTTT. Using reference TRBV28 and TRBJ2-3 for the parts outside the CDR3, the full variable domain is DVKVTQSSRYLVKRTGEKVFLECVQDMDHENMFWYRQDPGLGLRLIYFSYDVKMKEKGDIPEGYSVSREKKERFSLILESASTNQTSMYLCASSTGAQRIDTDTQYFGPGTRLTVL.

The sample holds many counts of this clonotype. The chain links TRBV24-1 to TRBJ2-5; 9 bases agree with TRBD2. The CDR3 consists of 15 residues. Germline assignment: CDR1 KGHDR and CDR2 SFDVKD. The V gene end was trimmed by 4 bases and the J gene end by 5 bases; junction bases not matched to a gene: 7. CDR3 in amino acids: CATSDHGGLAETQYF. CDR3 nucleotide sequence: TGTGCCACCAGTGACCACGGTGGACTAGCGGAGACCCAGTACTTC.

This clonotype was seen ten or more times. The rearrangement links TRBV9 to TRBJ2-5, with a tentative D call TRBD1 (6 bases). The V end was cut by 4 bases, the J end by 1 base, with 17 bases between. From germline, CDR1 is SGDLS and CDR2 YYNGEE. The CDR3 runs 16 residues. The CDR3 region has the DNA TGTGCCAGCAGCCCCCGCCAGGGGCAACCCCAAGAGACCCAGTACTTC. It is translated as CASSPRQGQPQETQYF.